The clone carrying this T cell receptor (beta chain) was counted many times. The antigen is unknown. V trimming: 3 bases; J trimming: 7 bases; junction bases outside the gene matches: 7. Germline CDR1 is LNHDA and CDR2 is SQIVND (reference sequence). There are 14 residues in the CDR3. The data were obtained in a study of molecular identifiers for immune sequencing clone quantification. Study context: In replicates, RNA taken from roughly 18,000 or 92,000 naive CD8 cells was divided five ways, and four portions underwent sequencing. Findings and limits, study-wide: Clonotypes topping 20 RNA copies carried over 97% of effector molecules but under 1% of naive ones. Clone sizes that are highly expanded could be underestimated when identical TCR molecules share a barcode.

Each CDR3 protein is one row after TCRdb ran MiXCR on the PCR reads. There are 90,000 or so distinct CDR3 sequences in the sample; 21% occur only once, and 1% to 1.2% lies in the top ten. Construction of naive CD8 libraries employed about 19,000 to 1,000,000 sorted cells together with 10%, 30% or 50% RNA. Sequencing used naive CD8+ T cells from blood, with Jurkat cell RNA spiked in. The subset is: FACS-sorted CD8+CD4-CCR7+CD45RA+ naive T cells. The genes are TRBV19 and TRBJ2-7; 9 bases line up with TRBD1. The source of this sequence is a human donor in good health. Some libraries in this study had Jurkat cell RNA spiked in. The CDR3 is CASSISDRGVEQYF. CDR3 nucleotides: TGTGCCAGTAGTATCTCGGACAGGGGAGTGGAGCAGTACTTC.